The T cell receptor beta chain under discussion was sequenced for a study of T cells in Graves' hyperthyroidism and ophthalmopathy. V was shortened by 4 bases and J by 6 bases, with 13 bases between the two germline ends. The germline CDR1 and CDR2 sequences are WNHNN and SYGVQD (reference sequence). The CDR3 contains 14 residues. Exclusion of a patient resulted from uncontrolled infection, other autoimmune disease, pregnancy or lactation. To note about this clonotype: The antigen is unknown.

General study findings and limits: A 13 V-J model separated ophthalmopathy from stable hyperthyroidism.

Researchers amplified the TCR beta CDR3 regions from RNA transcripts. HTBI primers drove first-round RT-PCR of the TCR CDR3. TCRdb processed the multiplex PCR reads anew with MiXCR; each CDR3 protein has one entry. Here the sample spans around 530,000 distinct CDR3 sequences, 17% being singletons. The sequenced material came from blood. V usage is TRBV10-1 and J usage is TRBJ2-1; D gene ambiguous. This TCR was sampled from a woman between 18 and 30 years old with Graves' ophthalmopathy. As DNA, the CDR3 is TGCGCCAGCAGTGCAGGCAGGCCGGGCAATGAGCAGTTCTTC. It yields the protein CASSAGRPGNEQFF.